Below are 23 T cell receptor beta chains sequenced from a single sample in a study of CD8 T cells in Susac syndrome. An input of roughly 0.5 to 1 ug of RNA was subjected to reverse transcription using random hexamers. MiXCR, applied by TCRdb to the immunoSEQ multiplex PCR reads, yields one record per CDR3 protein. The sample carries 400,000 or so distinct CDR3 sequences, around 85% recorded once. Specimen: CD8+ T cells from PBMCs. These receptors were collected from a human donor with multiple sclerosis.

This clonotype came up a few times. The J gene is TRBJ2-7, the V gene TRBV27; D unresolved. V lost 3 bases and J 4 bases, leaving 10 bases between the germline ends. The CDR3 extends over 13 amino acids. Germline CDR1 MNHEY, CDR2 SMNVEV (reference sequence). CDR3 nucleotides: TGTGCCAGCAGTTTTGGGTCTTTTTACGAGCAGTACTTC. Its protein is CASSFGSFYEQYF.

The chain carries TRBV2 and TRBJ2-3; possibly TRBD2 for D (7 bases). Germline V gene sequence: CDR1 SNHLY, CDR2 FYNNEI. This CDR3 is built from 15 residues. The germline V and J ends were trimmed by 0 bases and 3 bases, with 10 bases remaining between them. CDR3 sequence (DNA): TGTGCCAGCAGTGAAGCGGGGGGGCCGACAGATACGCAGTATTTT. Residues: CASSEAGGPTDTQYF.

This clonotype was detected a few times. V usage is TRBV4-2 and J usage is TRBJ1-1; D not certain. Trimming pared 0 bases from V and 5 bases from J, leaving 7 bases between. The CDR3 runs 13 residues. The germline gives CDR1 LGHNA, CDR2 YNFKEQ. The CDR3 spells CASSQELGTEAFF. The DNA for the CDR3 is TGTGCCAGCAGCCAAGAGTTGGGGACTGAAGCTTTCTTT.

The rearrangement links TRBV3-1 to TRBJ1-1; 10 nucleotides line up with TRBD1. V lost 3 bases, J lost 0 bases, and 13 bases stayed unmatched. This CDR3 comprises 19 residues. Germline values: CDR1 LGHDT, CDR2 YNNKEL (reference sequence). This chain's CDR3 is CASSHGTGEEMAMNTEAFF. In DNA, the CDR3 is TGTGCCAGCAGCCATGGGACAGGGGAGGAAATGGCCATGAACACTGAAGCTTTCTTT.

The chain recombines TRBV7-6 with TRBJ2-7; TRBD1 matches at 9 bases. The CDR3 runs to 16 residues. Germline lookup yields CDR1 SGHVS and CDR2 FNYEAQ. V was clipped by 1 base and J by 2 bases; unmatched bases: 6. The CDR3: CASSLETQGAPYEQYF. In DNA form, the CDR3 reads TGTGCCAGCAGCTTAGAAACACAGGGGGCCCCCTACGAGCAGTACTTC.

V usage is TRBV29-1 and J usage is TRBJ2-7; 10 bases agree with TRBD2. The length of the CDR3 is 15 residues. Trimming at V came to 5 bases and at J to 0 bases, leaving 7 bases not matched to a gene. CDR1 is SQVTM, CDR2 ANQGSEA, per germline. The CDR3 sequence is CSVNSLAGSSYEQYF. The CDR3 DNA is TGCAGCGTTAATTCACTAGCGGGAAGCTCCTACGAGCAGTACTTC.

This clonotype was detected only once. The chain employs TRBV18 and TRBJ2-7; D may be TRBD1 (5 bases). Germline loops: CDR1 KGHSH, CDR2 LQKENI. The CDR3 is 14 amino acids. The ends were cut back, 2 bases at V and 0 bases at J, with 8 bases in the middle. CDR3 in DNA: TGTGCCAGCTCACCAGAAGGGGTCTCCTACGAGCAGTACTTC. It is translated as CASSPEGVSYEQYF. The whole variable domain, filled in from reference TRBV18 and TRBJ2-7, reads NAGVMQNPRHLVRRRGQEARLRCSPMKGHSHVYWYRQLPEEGLKFMVYLQKENIIDESGMPKERFSAEFPKEGPSILRIQQVVRGDSAAYFCASSPEGVSYEQYFGPGTRLTVT.

The chain employs TRBV6-1 and TRBJ1-1; the D is unclear. Per germline, CDR1 MNHNS and CDR2 SASEGT. This CDR3 has 13 residues. V was pared by 4 bases and J by 5 bases, with 11 bases between. The CDR3 region has the DNA TGTGCCAGCAGTGCGGAAGTTGAGACTGAAGCTTTCTTT. Protein product: CASSAEVETEAFF.

The genes are TRBV11-2 and TRBJ2-3; no definite D call. The V end was cut by 0 bases, the J end by 5 bases, with 21 bases between. The length of the CDR3 is 18 residues. Germline V gene lookup returns CDR1 SGHAT and CDR2 FQNNGV. The CDR3 bases are TGTGCCAGCAGCTTAGAATCGGTGGTTCTGCAATGGGAAGATACGCAGTATTTT. Amino acid sequence: CASSLESVVLQWEDTQYF.

The chain links TRBV28 to TRBJ2-6; 9 positions match TRBD1. This CDR3 is 18 amino acids long. From germline, CDR1 is MDHEN and CDR2 SYDVKM. Losses at the gene ends were 2 bases for V and 3 bases for J; bases not matched to a gene: 8. The CDR3 protein is CASSLPGTGSDGANVLTF. The CDR3 DNA reads TGTGCCAGCAGTTTACCGGGGACAGGGTCGGATGGGGCCAACGTCCTGACTTTC. Full variable domain (outside the CDR3, taken from reference TRBV28 and TRBJ2-6): DVKVTQSSRYLVKRTGEKVFLECVQDMDHENMFWYRQDPGLGLRLIYFSYDVKMKEKGDIPEGYSVSREKKERFSLILESASTNQTSMYLCASSLPGTGSDGANVLTFGAGSRLTVL.

The chain couples TRBV6-1 to TRBJ2-1; D is perhaps TRBD1 or TRBD2 (6 bases each). Germline V lookup: CDR1 MNHNS, CDR2 SASEGT. The CDR3 is made up of 14 amino acids. V was cut by 7 bases and J by 5 bases, with 15 bases left in between. CDR3 sequence (DNA): TGTGCCAGCAATTTAGGGGGGTCGGACAATGAGCAGTTCTTC. Translating it yields CASNLGGSDNEQFF.

This chain links TRBV4-1 with TRBJ2-5, with D possibly being TRBD1 or TRBD2 (6 bases each). CDR1 and CDR2 (germline): MGHRA, YSYEKL. The CDR3 is made up of 16 amino acids. V shed 1 base and J shed 4 bases, with 16 bases lying between them. The CDR3 DNA reads TGCGCCAGCAGCCAAGTCGGGGGCTCGCTCACAGAGACCCAGTACTTC. This gives the protein CASSQVGGSLTETQYF.

This chain links TRBV12-5 with TRBJ2-2, with 7 bases lining up with TRBD1. Germline CDR1 reads LGHNT; CDR2 reads FRNRAP. V gave up 4 bases and J gave up 0 bases; unmatched junction bases: 17. This CDR3 region has 20 residues. This CDR3 is CASGWTVVRGQAANTGELFF. The CDR3 DNA follows: TGTGCTAGTGGTTGGACAGTAGTGCGAGGACAGGCGGCGAACACCGGGGAGCTGTTTTTT.

This sequence joins TRBV20-1 and TRBJ1-4; weak D call: TRBD1 (5 bases). The CDR3 loop spans 16 amino acids. V lost 3 bases to trimming and J lost 1 base, with 15 bases between them. The V gene's germline CDR1 is DFQATT and CDR2 SNEGSKA (reference sequence). The CDR3 DNA sequence: TGCAGTGCTAGTTGGTCGGGGGTGAGAACTAATGAAAAACTGTTTTTT. Its translation: CSASWSGVRTNEKLFF.

J is TRBJ2-5 and V is TRBV28; TRBD2 aligns across 12 bases. Germline CDR1 MDHEN, CDR2 SYDVKM. CDR3 length: 18 residues. V gave up 0 bases and J gave up 0 bases; unmatched junction bases: 5. The CDR3 reads CASSLWASGREYQETQYF. CDR3 bases: TGTGCCAGCAGTTTATGGGCTAGCGGGAGGGAATACCAAGAGACCCAGTACTTC.

This clonotype was counted once. The chain uses TRBV19 and TRBJ2-7, with D perhaps TRBD2 (6 bases). Trimming removed 6 bases from V and 3 bases from J, with 12 bases in between. Germline V CDR1 and CDR2: LNHDA, SQIVND (reference sequence). The CDR3 extends over 13 amino acids. The CDR3 protein is CASSAGSIYEQYF. The DNA for the CDR3 is TGTGCCAGTAGCGCGGGATCCATCTACGAGCAGTACTTC.

J is TRBJ2-1 and V is TRBV1; the table calls TRBD2, which could not be checked here. TRBV1 has pseudogene status. This CDR3 is 19 amino acids long. The CDR3 reads CTSSQETSGSLSSYNEQFF. CDR3 in DNA: TGCACCAGCAGCCAGGAGACTAGCGGTTCTCTGAGCTCCTACAATGAGCAGTTCTTC.

The CDR3 region is CASSQPYGAGRNNEQFF. The CDR3 DNA reads TGTGCCAGCAGTCAACCTTACGGGGCAGGGAGGAACAATGAGCAGTTCTTC. This chain connects TRBV13 to TRBJ2-1, with a weak D call TRBD2 (6 bases). Trimming took 6 bases from V and 5 from J, leaving 23 bases between them. Germline V gene sequence: CDR1 PRHDT, CDR2 FYEKMQ (reference sequence). The CDR3 length is 17 residues.

The chain has TRBV6-5 and TRBJ2-1; TRBD2 is a possible D gene (6 bases). This CDR3 is built from 15 residues. V was cut by 2 bases and J by 0 bases, with 8 bases left in between. The V gene's germline CDR1 is MNHEY and CDR2 SVGAGI. CDR3 residues: CASSYRGTSYNEQFF. In nucleotides, the CDR3 is TGTGCCAGCAGTTACCGGGGGACCTCCTACAATGAGCAGTTCTTC.

This clonotype was seen once. J is TRBJ2-7 and V is TRBV29-1; 7 nucleotides line up with TRBD1. This CDR3 comprises 12 residues. Unmatched junction bases numbered 3, after V lost 2 bases and J lost 5 bases. Germline assignment: CDR1 SQVTM and CDR2 ANQGSEA. DNA for the CDR3: TGCAGCGTTGAACAAACAGGGGACGAGCAGTACTTC. Translating it yields CSVEQTGDEQYF.

This clonotype has more than one count but fewer than ten. The chain combines TRBV6-5 with TRBJ1-1, with D unclear. The V end was cut by 0 bases, the J end by 1 base, with 9 bases between. The CDR3 has 15 residues. From germline, CDR1 is MNHEY and CDR2 SVGAGI. The CDR3 DNA follows: TGTGCCAGCAGTTACTCGCTAACGGGGAACACTGAAGCTTTCTTT. It encodes CASSYSLTGNTEAFF.

The gene calls are TRBV5-4 and TRBJ2-2; no firm D call. The CDR3 is made up of 13 amino acids. V was clipped by 0 bases and J by 6 bases, with 6 bases between them. Per the germline V gene, CDR1 is SGHNT and CDR2 is YYREEE (reference sequence). The CDR3 sequence: CASSLVEAGELFF. The CDR3 bases are TGTGCCAGCAGCTTGGTTGAGGCCGGGGAGCTGTTTTTT.

The CDR3: CASKIDARRERNGYTF. The CDR3 DNA reads as TGTGCCAGTAAGATAGACGCCAGGAGGGAAAGGAATGGCTACACCTTC. The rearrangement links TRBV19 to TRBJ1-2; no reliable D call. The CDR3 contains 16 residues. V was cut by 7 bases and J by 6 bases, with 24 bases left in between. Germline CDR1 reads LNHDA; CDR2 reads SQIVND (reference sequence).